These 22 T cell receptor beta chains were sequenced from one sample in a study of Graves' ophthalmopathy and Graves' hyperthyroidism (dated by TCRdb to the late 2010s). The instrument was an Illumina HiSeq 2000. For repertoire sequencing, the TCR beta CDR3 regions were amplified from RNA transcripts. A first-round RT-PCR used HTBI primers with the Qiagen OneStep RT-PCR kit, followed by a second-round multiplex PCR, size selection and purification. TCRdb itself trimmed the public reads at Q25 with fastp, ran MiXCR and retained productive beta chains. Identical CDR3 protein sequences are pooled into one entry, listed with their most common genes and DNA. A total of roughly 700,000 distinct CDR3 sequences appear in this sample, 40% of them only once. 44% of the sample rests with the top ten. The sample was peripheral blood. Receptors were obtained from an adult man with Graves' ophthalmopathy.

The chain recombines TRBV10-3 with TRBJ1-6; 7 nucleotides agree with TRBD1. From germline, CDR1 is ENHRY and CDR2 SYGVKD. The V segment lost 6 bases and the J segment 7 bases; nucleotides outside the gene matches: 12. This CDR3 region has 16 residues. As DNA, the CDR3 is TGTGCCATCAGCAGCGTAGACAGGGACCGAAATTCACCCCTCCACTTT. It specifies CAISSVDRDRNSPLHF.

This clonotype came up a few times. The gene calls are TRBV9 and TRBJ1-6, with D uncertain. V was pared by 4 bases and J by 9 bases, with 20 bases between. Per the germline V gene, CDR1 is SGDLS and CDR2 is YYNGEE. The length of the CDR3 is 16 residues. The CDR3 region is CASSPFSGQRASPLHF. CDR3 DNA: TGTGCCAGCAGCCCCTTTTCTGGGCAAAGAGCTTCACCCCTCCACTTT.

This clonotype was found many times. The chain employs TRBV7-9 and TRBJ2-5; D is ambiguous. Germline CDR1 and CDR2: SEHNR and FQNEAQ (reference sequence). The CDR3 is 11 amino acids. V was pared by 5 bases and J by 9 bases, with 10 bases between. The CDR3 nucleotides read TGTGCCAGCAGCCCCTCCGAGGCCCAGTACTTC. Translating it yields CASSPSEAQYF.

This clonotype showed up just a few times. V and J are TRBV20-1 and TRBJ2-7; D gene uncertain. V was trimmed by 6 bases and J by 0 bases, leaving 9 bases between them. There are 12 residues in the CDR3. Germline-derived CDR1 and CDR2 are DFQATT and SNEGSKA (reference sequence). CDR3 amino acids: CSAAPSSYEQYF. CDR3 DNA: TGCAGTGCCGCCCCGAGCTCCTACGAGCAGTACTTC.

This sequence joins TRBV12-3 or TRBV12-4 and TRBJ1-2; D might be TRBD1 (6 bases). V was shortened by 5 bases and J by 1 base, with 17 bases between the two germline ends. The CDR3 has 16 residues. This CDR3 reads CASSTGITGDNYGYTF. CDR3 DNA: TGTGCCAGCAGTACAGGGATCACCGGGGATAACTATGGCTACACCTTC.

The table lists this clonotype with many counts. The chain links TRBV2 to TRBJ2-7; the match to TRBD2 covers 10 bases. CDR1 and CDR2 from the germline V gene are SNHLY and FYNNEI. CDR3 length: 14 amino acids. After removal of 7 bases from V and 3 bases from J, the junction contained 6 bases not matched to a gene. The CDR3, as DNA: TGTGCCAGCAATCACGGGACTAGCGACTACGAGCAGTACTTC. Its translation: CASNHGTSDYEQYF.

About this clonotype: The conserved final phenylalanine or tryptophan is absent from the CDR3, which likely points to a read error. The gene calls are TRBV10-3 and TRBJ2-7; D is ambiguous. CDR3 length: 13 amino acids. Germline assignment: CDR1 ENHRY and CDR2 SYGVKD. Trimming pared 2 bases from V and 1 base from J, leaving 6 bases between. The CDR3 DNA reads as TGTGCCATCAGTGAGGGCAGATCCTACGAGCAGTACCTC. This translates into CAISEGRSYEQYL.

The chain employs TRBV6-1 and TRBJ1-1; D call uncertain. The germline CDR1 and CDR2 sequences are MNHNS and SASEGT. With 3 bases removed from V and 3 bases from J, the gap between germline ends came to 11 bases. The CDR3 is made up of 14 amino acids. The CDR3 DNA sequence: TGTGCCAGCAGTGAGAGGGTAGGCGACACTGAAGCTTTCTTT. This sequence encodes CASSERVGDTEAFF.

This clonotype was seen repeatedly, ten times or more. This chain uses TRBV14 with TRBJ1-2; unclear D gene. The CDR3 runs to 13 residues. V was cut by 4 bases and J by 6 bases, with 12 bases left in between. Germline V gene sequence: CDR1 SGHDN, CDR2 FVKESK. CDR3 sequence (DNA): TGTGCCAGCAGCCTTGTCCGTGGGAATGGCTACACCTTC. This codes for CASSLVRGNGYTF.

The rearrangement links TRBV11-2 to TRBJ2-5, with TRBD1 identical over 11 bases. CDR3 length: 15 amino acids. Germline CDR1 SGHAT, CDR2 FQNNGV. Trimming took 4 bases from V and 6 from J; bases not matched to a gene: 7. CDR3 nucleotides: TGTGCCAGCAGCTCCCGGACAGGGGGCGCGAAGACCCAGTACTTC. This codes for CASSSRTGGAKTQYF. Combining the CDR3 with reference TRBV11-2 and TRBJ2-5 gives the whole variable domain EAGVAQSPRYKIIEKRQSVAFWCNPISGHATLYWYQQILGQGPKLLIQFQNNGVVDDSQLPKDRFSAERLKGVDSTLKIQPAKLEDSAVYLCASSSRTGGAKTQYFGPGTRLLVL.

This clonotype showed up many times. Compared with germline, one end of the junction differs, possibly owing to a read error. As DNA, the CDR3 is TGTGCTAGCAGCTTCAAGAGGGGAGAGACCCAGTACTTC. Translation gives CASSFKRGETQYF. The chain links TRBV7-7 to TRBJ2-5; D possibly uses TRBD1 or TRBD2 (5 bases each). This CDR3 is 13 amino acids long. Looked up from germline, CDR1 is SSHAT and CDR2 is FNYEAQ (reference sequence).

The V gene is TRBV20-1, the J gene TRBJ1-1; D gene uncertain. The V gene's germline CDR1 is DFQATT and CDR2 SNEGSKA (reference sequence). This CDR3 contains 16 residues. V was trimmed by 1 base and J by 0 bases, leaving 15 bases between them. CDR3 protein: CSARVGFESMNTEAFF. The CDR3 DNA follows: TGCAGTGCTAGAGTCGGGTTTGAATCCATGAACACTGAAGCTTTCTTT.

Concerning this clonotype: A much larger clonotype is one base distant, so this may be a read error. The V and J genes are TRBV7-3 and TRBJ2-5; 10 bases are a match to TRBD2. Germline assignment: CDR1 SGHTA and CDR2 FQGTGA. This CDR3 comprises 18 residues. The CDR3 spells CASSLLSSGGPLQETRYF. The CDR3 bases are TGTGCCAGCAGCTTATTGTCTAGCGGGGGCCCTCTTCAAGAGACCCGGTACTTC.

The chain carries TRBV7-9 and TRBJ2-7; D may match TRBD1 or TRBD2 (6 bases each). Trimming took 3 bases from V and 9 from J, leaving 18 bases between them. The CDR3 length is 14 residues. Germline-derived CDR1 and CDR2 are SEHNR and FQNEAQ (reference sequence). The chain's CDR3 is CASSLGGATETQYF. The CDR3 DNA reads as TGTGCCAGCAGCTTGGGGGGCGCGACTGAGACGCAGTACTTC.

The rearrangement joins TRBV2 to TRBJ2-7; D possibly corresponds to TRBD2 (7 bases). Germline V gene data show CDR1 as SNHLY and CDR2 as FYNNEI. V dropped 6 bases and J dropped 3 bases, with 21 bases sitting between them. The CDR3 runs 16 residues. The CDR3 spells CASSLRGGIEGYEQYF. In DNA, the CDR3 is TGTGCCAGCAGCCTTAGGGGGGGGATTGAAGGCTACGAGCAGTACTTC.

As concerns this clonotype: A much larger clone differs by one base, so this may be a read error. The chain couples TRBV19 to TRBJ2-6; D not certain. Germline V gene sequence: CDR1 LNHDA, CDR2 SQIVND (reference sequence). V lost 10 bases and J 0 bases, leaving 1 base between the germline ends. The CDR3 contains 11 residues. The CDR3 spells CAISGANVLTF. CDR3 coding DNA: TGTGCCATCTCTGGGGCCAACGTCCTGACTTTC. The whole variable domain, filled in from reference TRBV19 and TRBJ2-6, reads DGGITQSPKYLFRKEGQNVTLSCEQNLNHDAMYWYRQDPGQGLRLIYYSQIVNDFQKGDIAEGYSVSREKKESFPLTVTSAQKNPTAFYLCAISGANVLTFGAGSRLTVL.

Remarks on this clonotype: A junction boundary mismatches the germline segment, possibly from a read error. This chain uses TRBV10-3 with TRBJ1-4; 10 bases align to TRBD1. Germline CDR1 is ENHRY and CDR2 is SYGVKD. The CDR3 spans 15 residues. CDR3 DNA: TGTGCCAGCAGTCACAACCGGGACAGGGGTGAAAAACTGTTTTTT. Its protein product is CASSHNRDRGEKLFF.

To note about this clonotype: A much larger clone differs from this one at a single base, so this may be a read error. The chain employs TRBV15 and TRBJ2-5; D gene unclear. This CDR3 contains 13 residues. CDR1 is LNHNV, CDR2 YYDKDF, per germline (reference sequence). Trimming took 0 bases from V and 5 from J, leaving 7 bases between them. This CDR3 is CATSREDHETQYF. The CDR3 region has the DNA TGTGCCACCAGCAGAGAGGATCACGAGACCCAGTACTTC.

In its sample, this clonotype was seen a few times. CDR3 residues: CASSYGGGEVSGYTF. CDR3 nucleotides: TGTGCCAGCAGTTACGGAGGGGGCGAAGTGAGCGGCTACACCTTC. The J gene is TRBJ1-2, the V gene TRBV6-5, with 7 bases fitting TRBD1. CDR1 and CDR2 from the germline V gene are MNHEY and SVGAGI. V dropped 2 bases and J dropped 8; count of bases not matched to a gene: 11. The CDR3 runs 15 residues.

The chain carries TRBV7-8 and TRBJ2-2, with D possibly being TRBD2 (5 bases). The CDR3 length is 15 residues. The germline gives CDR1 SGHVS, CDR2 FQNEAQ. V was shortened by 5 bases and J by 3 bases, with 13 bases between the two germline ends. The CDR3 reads CASSQEALDTGELFF. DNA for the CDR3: TGTGCCAGCAGCCAGGAGGCGTTAGACACCGGGGAGCTGTTTTTT.

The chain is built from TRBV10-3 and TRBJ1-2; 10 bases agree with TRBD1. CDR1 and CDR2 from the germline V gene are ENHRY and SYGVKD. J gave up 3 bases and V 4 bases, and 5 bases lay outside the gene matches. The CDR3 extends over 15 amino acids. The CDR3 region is CAISALTGGHYGYTF. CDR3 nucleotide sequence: TGTGCCATCAGTGCACTGACAGGGGGCCACTATGGCTACACCTTC.

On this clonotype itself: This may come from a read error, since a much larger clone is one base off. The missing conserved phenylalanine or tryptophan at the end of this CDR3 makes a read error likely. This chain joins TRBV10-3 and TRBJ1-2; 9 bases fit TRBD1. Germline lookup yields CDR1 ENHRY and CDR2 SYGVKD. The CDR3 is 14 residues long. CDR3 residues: CAINEDRGNYGYTL. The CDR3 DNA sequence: TGTGCCATCAATGAGGACAGGGGAAACTATGGCTACACCCTC.